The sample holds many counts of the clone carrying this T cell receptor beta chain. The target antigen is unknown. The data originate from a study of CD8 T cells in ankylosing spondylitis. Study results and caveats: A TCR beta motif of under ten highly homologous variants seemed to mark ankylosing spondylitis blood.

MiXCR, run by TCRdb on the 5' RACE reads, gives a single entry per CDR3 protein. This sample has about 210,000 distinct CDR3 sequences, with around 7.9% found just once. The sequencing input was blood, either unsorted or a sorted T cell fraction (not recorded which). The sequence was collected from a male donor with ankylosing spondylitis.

The CDR3 protein is CASTPHEGGPSDTQYF. The CDR3, as DNA: TGTGCCAGCACCCCCCACGAGGGAGGGCCATCAGATACGCAGTATTTT. J is TRBJ2-3 and V is TRBV7-9, with 7 bases matching TRBD2. The CDR3 contains 16 residues. V lost 7 bases, J lost 4 bases, and 14 bases stayed unmatched. Per germline, CDR1 SEHNR and CDR2 FQNEAQ (reference sequence).